Below are 30 T cell receptor beta chains sequenced from a single sample in a study of T cells in Graves' hyperthyroidism and ophthalmopathy. Researchers took RNA transcripts and amplified the TCR beta CDR3 regions from them. Primed by the HTBI set, a first-round RT-PCR was run on the TCR CDR3. One entry per CDR3 protein, called by TCRdb with MiXCR from the multiplex PCR reads. Counted here are 350,000 to 400,000 distinct CDR3 sequences, about 18% occurring once; the ten biggest clones make up 3% to 4.5%. The specimen was blood. The receptor source for this set is a woman under 30 with Graves' hyperthyroidism.

This clonotype was found many times. This chain connects TRBV6-4 to TRBJ2-2; D is uncertain. CDR3 length: 16 residues. Trimming took off 5 bases at V and 0 bases at J, with 13 bases between the two ends. CDR1 is MRHNA, CDR2 SNTAGT, per germline. CDR3 bases: TGTGCCAGCAGTATCTCAGGACCTTCGAACACCGGGGAGCTGTTTTTT. It yields the protein CASSISGPSNTGELFF.

Ten or more counts support this clonotype. The chain recombines TRBV6-2 or TRBV6-3 with TRBJ1-2; a weak D match, TRBD1 (5 bases). This CDR3 spans 15 amino acids. Trimming took 6 bases from V and 5 from J, leaving 19 bases between them. Germline-derived CDR1 and CDR2 are MNHEY and SVGEGT. In nucleotides, the CDR3 is TGTGCCAGCAGCCCCAGGGCGGGCGGGCCTTATGGCTACACCTTC. Translating gives CASSPRAGGPYGYTF.

The table lists this clonotype with many counts. This may come from a read error, since a much larger clone is one base off. The chain combines TRBV15 with TRBJ1-2; 7 bases map to TRBD1. Germline V gives CDR1 LNHNV, CDR2 YYDKDF (reference sequence). With V trimmed by 2 bases and J by 2 bases, 20 bases remained unmatched. The CDR3 has 20 amino acids. This chain's CDR3 is CATSRPQKADREQTNYGYTF. In DNA form, the CDR3 reads TGTGCCACCAGCAGACCTCAAAAGGCCGACAGGGAGCAAACCAACTATGGCTACACCTTC.

This clonotype was observed many times. The chain is built from TRBV5-1 and TRBJ1-2; D gene uncertain. The V gene's germline CDR1 is SGHRS and CDR2 YFSETQ. This CDR3 contains 13 residues. The V end lost 1 base, the J end lost 12 bases, and 16 bases lay between the germline ends. The CDR3 DNA reads TGCGCCAGCAGCTTGAATAACGCGGCGGCCGACACCTTC. Translation gives CASSLNNAAADTF.

This clonotype was counted ten times or more. V gene TRBV7-2 combines with J gene TRBJ1-2, with no clear D. V gave up 5 bases and J gave up 1 base, with 8 bases separating them. The CDR3 has 13 residues. Per the germline V gene, CDR1 is SGHTA and CDR2 is FQGNSA. CDR3 nucleotides: TGTGCCAGCAGCCAATACGTTAACTATGGCTACACCTTC. Translated, it gives CASSQYVNYGYTF.

In its sample, this clonotype was seen many times. The genes are TRBV5-6 and TRBJ1-1; D gene ambiguous. V gave up 6 bases and J gave up 4 bases, with 16 bases separating them. Germline V gene sequence: CDR1 SGHDT, CDR2 YYEEEE. The CDR3 runs 14 residues. The CDR3 region is CASMPTGWSTEAFF. In DNA form, the CDR3 reads TGTGCCAGCATGCCGACTGGCTGGAGCACTGAAGCTTTCTTT.

There are many counts of this clonotype. The chain joins TRBV7-8 to TRBJ2-2; no firm D call. This CDR3 region has 14 residues. The ends were cut back, 8 bases at V and 4 bases at J, with 14 bases in the middle. Germline CDR1 SGHVS, CDR2 FQNEAQ. The CDR3 here is CASGSAALTGELFF. In nucleotides, the CDR3 is TGTGCCAGCGGGTCGGCGGCCCTCACCGGGGAGCTGTTTTTT.

This clonotype was recorded many times. This chain connects TRBV11-2 to TRBJ1-1; D might be TRBD1 (5 bases). The V and J ends lost 2 bases and 11 bases respectively, with 15 bases between them. The CDR3 has 13 residues. Germline lookup yields CDR1 SGHAT and CDR2 FQNNGV. The CDR3 spells CASSLILGEWAFF. DNA for the CDR3: TGTGCCAGCAGCTTAATCTTAGGGGAATGGGCTTTCTTT.

This chain links TRBV27 with TRBJ2-2, with D unresolved. In germline, CDR1 is MNHEY, CDR2 SMNVEV (reference sequence). The V and J ends lost 6 bases and 0 bases respectively, with 5 bases between them. The CDR3 is made up of 13 amino acids. CDR3 sequence (DNA): TGTGCCAGCAGCCGAACGAACACCGGGGAGCTGTTTTTT. Translation: CASSRTNTGELFF.

This clonotype occurred many times. The J gene is TRBJ1-2, the V gene TRBV20-1, with 7 bases fitting TRBD1. The CDR3 has 14 residues. Germline V CDR1 and CDR2: DFQATT, SNEGSKA (reference sequence). The V gene end was trimmed by 3 bases and the J gene end by 6 bases; junction bases not matched to a gene: 10. The CDR3 nucleotides read TGCAGTGCTAGTCTTCCAGGCAGGGGGAATGGCTACACCTTC. It encodes CSASLPGRGNGYTF.

This clonotype has at least ten counts. This chain connects TRBV5-6 to TRBJ2-5; D assignment may be TRBD1 or TRBD2 (5 bases each). V was trimmed by 3 bases and J by 5 bases, leaving 14 bases between them. The V gene's germline CDR1 is SGHDT and CDR2 YYEEEE. The CDR3 has 14 residues. The CDR3 sequence: CASSYQGTGETQYF. As DNA, the CDR3 is TGTGCCAGCAGCTATCAGGGTACGGGGGAGACCCAGTACTTC.

This clonotype was counted a single time. This may arise from a read error, as a much more abundant clone is one base away. This sequence joins TRBV5-1 and TRBJ1-1, with D unresolved. From germline, CDR1 is SGHRS and CDR2 YFSETQ. There are 14 residues in the CDR3. V dropped 6 bases and J dropped 2 bases, with 14 bases sitting between them. CDR3 region: CASNSDGGNTEAFF. Here the CDR3 DNA reads TGCGCCAGCAACTCCGATGGAGGCAACACTGAAGCTTTCTTT.

V and J are TRBV11-2 and TRBJ2-5, with unresolved D. The CDR3 has 14 amino acids. Germline-derived CDR1 and CDR2 are SGHAT and FQNNGV. V was clipped by 5 bases and J by 9 bases, with 19 bases between them. The CDR3 bases are TGTGCCAGCAGCATTAACGACCGGGTGGCGGCCCAGTACTTC. Protein: CASSINDRVAAQYF.

This clonotype has just a few counts. The genes are TRBV11-2 and TRBJ2-7; 7 bases line up with TRBD1. V gave up 8 bases and J gave up 0 bases; unmatched junction bases: 7. Per the germline V gene, CDR1 is SGHAT and CDR2 is FQNNGV. The length of the CDR3 is 14 residues. The CDR3 loop is CASQQGRSSYEQYF. CDR3 nucleotide sequence: TGTGCCAGCCAACAGGGGCGAAGCTCCTACGAGCAGTACTTC.

There are many counts of this clonotype. The V and J genes are TRBV7-2 and TRBJ2-5; D is ambiguous. V was shortened by 1 base and J by 4 bases, with 10 bases between the two germline ends. The CDR3 spans 14 residues. The germline V gene has CDR1 SGHTA and CDR2 FQGNSA. CDR3 nucleotide sequence: TGTGCCAGCAGCTTAGTCGCGATTGGAGAGACCCAGTACTTC. As protein: CASSLVAIGETQYF.

CDR3 protein: CAWTPQGVRNQPQHF. The CDR3, as DNA: TGTGCCTGGACCCCACAGGGGGTCCGCAATCAGCCCCAGCATTTT. The chain recombines TRBV30 with TRBJ1-5, with 8 bases that match TRBD1. From germline, CDR1 is GTSNPN and CDR2 SVGIG (reference sequence). CDR3 length: 15 amino acids. The junction had 7 bases not matched to a gene; V was cut back by 4 bases and J by 2 bases.

This clonotype showed up just a few times. The chain carries TRBV11-1 and TRBJ2-7, with D possibly TRBD2 on 7 matching bases. V was shortened by 5 bases and J by 2 bases, with 25 bases between the two germline ends. Germline V CDR1 and CDR2: SGHAT, FQDESV (reference sequence). The CDR3 contains 18 residues. CDR3: CASSAPGGGANGAYEQYF. Here the CDR3 DNA reads TGTGCCAGCAGCGCACCGGGGGGCGGCGCAAACGGGGCCTACGAGCAGTACTTC.

This clonotype was counted between two and nine times. V is TRBV4-1 and J is TRBJ1-5; D gene uncertain. Trimming cost V 1 base and J 1 base, with 8 bases left between them. The CDR3 is 15 residues long. The germline V gene has CDR1 MGHRA and CDR2 YSYEKL. Here the CDR3 reads CASSQAFGSNQPQHF. In DNA form, the CDR3 reads TGCGCCAGCAGCCAAGCTTTCGGGAGCAATCAGCCCCAGCATTTT.

The genes are TRBV6-2 or TRBV6-3 and TRBJ2-7, with D possibly matching TRBD2 (5 bases). V gave up 5 bases and J gave up 0 bases, with 14 bases separating them. This CDR3 spans 15 amino acids. Germline V gene sequence: CDR1 MNHEY, CDR2 SVGEGT. This CDR3 reads CASSALALSSYEQYF. CDR3 nucleotides: TGTGCCAGCAGTGCGTTAGCGCTCAGCTCCTACGAGCAGTACTTC.

This clonotype has ten or more counts. The gene calls are TRBV19 and TRBJ1-3, with D perhaps matching TRBD1 (5 bases). The V end was cut by 2 bases, the J end by 2 bases, with 13 bases between. Germline assignment: CDR1 LNHDA and CDR2 SQIVND (reference sequence). CDR3 length: 16 residues. The CDR3 sequence is CASSIFRRTTGNTIYF. The CDR3 DNA is TGTGCCAGTAGTATATTCCGGCGGACAACTGGAAACACCATATATTTT.

This clonotype was counted ten times or more. The gene calls are TRBV7-9 and TRBJ1-2; D remains unclear. Trimming took off 5 bases at V and 2 bases at J, with 3 bases between the two ends. Germline V gene sequence: CDR1 SEHNR, CDR2 FQNEAQ (reference sequence). The CDR3 extends over 11 amino acids. In nucleotides, the CDR3 is TGTGCCAGCAGCCAGAACTATGGCTACACCTTC. Protein: CASSQNYGYTF.

This chain links TRBV7-8 with TRBJ1-3; D may be TRBD1 (5 bases). Germline loops: CDR1 SGHVS, CDR2 FQNEAQ. The CDR3 is made up of 15 amino acids. V lost 5 bases to trimming and J lost 0 bases, with 11 bases between them. The CDR3 coding sequence is TGTGCCAGCAGCCCCTGGGACCCCTCTGGAAACACCATATATTTT. It encodes CASSPWDPSGNTIYF.

This clonotype was seen a few times. The V and J genes are TRBV12-3 or TRBV12-4 and TRBJ2-7, with D possibly being TRBD2 (6 bases). Trimming took off 3 bases at V and 4 bases at J, with 28 bases between the two ends. This CDR3 is 19 amino acids long. The CDR3 loop is CASSFKSSVRFGGKYEQYF. The CDR3 DNA is TGTGCCAGCAGTTTTAAGTCCTCCGTTAGGTTCGGCGGGAAGTACGAGCAGTACTTC.

The chain has TRBV28 and TRBJ1-1; unclear D gene. Germline V gene data show CDR1 as MDHEN and CDR2 as SYDVKM. V lost 6 bases and J lost 2, with 7 bases in between. This CDR3 region has 12 residues. The CDR3 loop is CASRHDNTEAFF. The CDR3 DNA follows: TGTGCCAGCAGACACGACAACACTGAAGCTTTCTTT.

This chain connects TRBV9 to TRBJ1-5; D not resolved. In germline, CDR1 is SGDLS, CDR2 YYNGEE. This CDR3 region has 15 residues. Trimming shortened V by 0 bases and J by 7 bases, and 14 bases separated the two germline ends. CDR3 amino acids: CASSVGPAPEQPQHF. CDR3 DNA: TGTGCCAGCAGCGTAGGACCTGCCCCGGAGCAGCCCCAGCATTTT. The entire variable domain, with the rest obtained from reference TRBV9 and TRBJ1-5, is as follows: DSGVTQTPKHLITATGQRVTLRCSPRSGDLSVYWYQQSLDQGLQFLIQYYNGEERAKGNILERFSAQQFPDLHSELNLSSLELGDSALYFCASSVGPAPEQPQHFGDGTRLSIL.

This clonotype was detected only once. V and J are TRBV6-5 and TRBJ1-2, with D possibly matching TRBD1 (5 bases). In germline, CDR1 is MNHEY, CDR2 SVGAGI. The CDR3 is 14 residues long. The V and J ends lost 0 bases and 8 bases respectively, with 13 bases between them. In nucleotides, the CDR3 is TGTGCCAGCAGTTACTCGGAGAGGGACTGGGGCTACACCTTC. The encoded protein is CASSYSERDWGYTF.

This clonotype was detected ten times or more. The genes are TRBV12-3 or TRBV12-4 and TRBJ1-3, with a tentative D call TRBD1 (5 bases). The CDR3 length is 14 residues. Trimming cost V 6 bases and J 0 bases, with 9 bases left between them. The CDR3 DNA is TGTGCCAGCAGCTATGGGGGCTCTGGAAACACCATATATTTT. It encodes CASSYGGSGNTIYF.

This clonotype was detected many times. This chain links TRBV20-1 with TRBJ1-1; D gene ambiguous. The CDR3 totals 14 residues. CDR1 is DFQATT and CDR2 is SNEGSKA in the germline V gene (reference sequence). Between the trimmed V and J ends, which lost 0 bases and 4 bases, there was a span of 12 bases. CDR3 protein: CSARDRVVITEAFF. The CDR3 nucleotides read TGCAGTGCTAGAGATCGGGTCGTTATCACTGAAGCTTTCTTT.

This clonotype was seen repeatedly, ten times or more. V is TRBV20-1 and J is TRBJ1-5; 9 bases match TRBD1. Germline CDR1 is DFQATT and CDR2 is SNEGSKA (reference sequence). The CDR3 length is 15 residues. The J segment lost 6 bases and the V segment lost 1 base, leaving 7 bases of the junction unmatched. In DNA form, the CDR3 reads TGCAGTGCTAGAGGAGGGACAGGGCAGGGTCAGCCCCAGCATTTT. Translating it yields CSARGGTGQGQPQHF.

This clonotype was detected ten times or more. The chain links TRBV27 to TRBJ2-7; D perhaps matches TRBD1 (6 bases). Germline V lookup: CDR1 MNHEY, CDR2 SMNVEV (reference sequence). V was cut by 5 bases and J by 5 bases, with 7 bases left in between. The CDR3 covers 11 residues. In DNA, the CDR3 is TGTGCCAGCAGTGAGGGGGACGAGCAGTACTTC. Translation: CASSEGDEQYF.